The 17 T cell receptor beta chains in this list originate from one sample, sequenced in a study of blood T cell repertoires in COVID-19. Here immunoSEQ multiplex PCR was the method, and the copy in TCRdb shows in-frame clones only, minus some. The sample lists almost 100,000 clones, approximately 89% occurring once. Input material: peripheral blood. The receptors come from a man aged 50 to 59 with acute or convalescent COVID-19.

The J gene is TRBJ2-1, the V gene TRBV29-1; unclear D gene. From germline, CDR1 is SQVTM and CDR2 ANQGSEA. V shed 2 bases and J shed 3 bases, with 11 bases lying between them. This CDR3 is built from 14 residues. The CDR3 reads CSVELRSNYNEQFF. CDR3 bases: TGCAGCGTTGAATTACGAAGCAACTACAATGAGCAGTTCTTC.

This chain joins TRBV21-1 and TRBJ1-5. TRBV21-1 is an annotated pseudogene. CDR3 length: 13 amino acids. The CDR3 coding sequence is TGTGCCAGCATGGGAACAGCGGGACAGCCCCAGCATTTT. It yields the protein CASMGTAGQPQHF.

DNA of the CDR3: TGTGCCAGCAGCTCTCAGGGAGGGCCCTACGAGCAGTACTTC. It specifies CASSSQGGPYEQYF. The chain uses TRBV7-9 and TRBJ2-7; the match to TRBD2 covers 7 bases. CDR1 and CDR2 from the germline V gene are SEHNR and FQNEAQ (reference sequence). Trimming cost V 4 bases and J 2 bases; bases outside gene matches: 5. CDR3 length: 14 residues. The whole variable domain, remainder taken from reference TRBV7-9 and TRBJ2-7, is DTGVSQNPRHKITKRGQNVTFRCDPISEHNRLYWYRQTLGQGPEFLTYFQNEAQLEKSRLLSDRFSAERPKGSFSTLEIQRTEQGDSAMYLCASSSQGGPYEQYFGPGTRLTVT.

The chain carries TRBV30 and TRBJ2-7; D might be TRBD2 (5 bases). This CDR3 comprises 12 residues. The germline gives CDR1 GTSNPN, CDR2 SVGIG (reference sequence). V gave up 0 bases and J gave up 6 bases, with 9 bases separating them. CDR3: CAWSVEGREQYF. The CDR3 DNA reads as TGTGCCTGGAGTGTTGAGGGCCGCGAGCAGTACTTC.

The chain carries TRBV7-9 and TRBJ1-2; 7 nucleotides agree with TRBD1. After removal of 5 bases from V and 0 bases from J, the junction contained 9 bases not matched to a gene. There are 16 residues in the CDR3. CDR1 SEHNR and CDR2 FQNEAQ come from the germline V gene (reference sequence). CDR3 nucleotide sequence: TGTGCCAGCAGCACTCCTGGGACAGAAGCTAACTATGGCTACACCTTC. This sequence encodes CASSTPGTEANYGYTF. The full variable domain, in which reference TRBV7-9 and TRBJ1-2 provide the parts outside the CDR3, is DTGVSQNPRHKITKRGQNVTFRCDPISEHNRLYWYRQTLGQGPEFLTYFQNEAQLEKSRLLSDRFSAERPKGSFSTLEIQRTEQGDSAMYLCASSTPGTEANYGYTFGSGTRLTVV.

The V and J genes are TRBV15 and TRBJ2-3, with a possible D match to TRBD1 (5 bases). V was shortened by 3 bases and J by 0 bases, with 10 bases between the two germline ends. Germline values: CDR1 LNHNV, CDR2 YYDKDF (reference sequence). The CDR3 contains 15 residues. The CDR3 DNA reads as TGTGCCACCAGCAGGACAGCTTCTAGCACAGATACGCAGTATTTT. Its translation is CATSRTASSTDTQYF.

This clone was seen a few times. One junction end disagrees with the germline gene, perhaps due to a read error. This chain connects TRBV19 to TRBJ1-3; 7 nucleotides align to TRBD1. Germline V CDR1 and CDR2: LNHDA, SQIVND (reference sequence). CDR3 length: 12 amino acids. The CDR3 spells CASSTEDRVWDF. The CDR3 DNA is TGTGCCAGTAGTACCGAAGACAGGGTCTGGGATTTT.

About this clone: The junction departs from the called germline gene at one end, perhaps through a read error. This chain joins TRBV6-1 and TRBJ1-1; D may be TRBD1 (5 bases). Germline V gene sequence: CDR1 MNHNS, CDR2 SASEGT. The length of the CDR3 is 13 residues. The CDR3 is CASSEGRRDSASF. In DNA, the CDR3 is TGTGCCAGCAGTGAAGGTCGGAGGGACTCTGCTAGTTTC.

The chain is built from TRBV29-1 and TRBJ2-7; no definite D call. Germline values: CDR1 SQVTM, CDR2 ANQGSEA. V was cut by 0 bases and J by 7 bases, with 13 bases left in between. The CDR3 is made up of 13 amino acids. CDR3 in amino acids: CSVEDERRKEQYF. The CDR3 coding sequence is TGCAGCGTTGAAGATGAGCGTCGGAAAGAGCAGTACTTC.

DNA of the CDR3: TGTGCCAGCGGACAGGGGATGGCTAATGAAAAACTGTTTTTT. It codes for CASGQGMANEKLFF. V usage is TRBV2 and J usage is TRBJ1-4; 9 nucleotides align to TRBD1. CDR3 size: 14 residues. Trimming at V came to 8 bases and at J to 3 bases, leaving 4 bases not matched to a gene. From germline, CDR1 is SNHLY and CDR2 FYNNEI.

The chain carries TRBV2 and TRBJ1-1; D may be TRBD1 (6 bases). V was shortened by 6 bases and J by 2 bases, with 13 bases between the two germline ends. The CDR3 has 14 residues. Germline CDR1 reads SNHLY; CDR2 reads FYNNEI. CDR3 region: CASRAGASNTEAFF. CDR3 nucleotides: TGTGCCAGCAGGGCAGGGGCCTCAAACACTGAAGCTTTCTTT.

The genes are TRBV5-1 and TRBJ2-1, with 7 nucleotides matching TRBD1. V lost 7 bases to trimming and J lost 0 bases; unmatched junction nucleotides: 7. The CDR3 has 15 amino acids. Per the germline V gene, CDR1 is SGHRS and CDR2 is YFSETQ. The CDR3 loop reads CASYQGGSSYNEQFF. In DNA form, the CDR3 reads TGCGCCAGCTATCAAGGGGGCAGCTCCTACAATGAGCAGTTCTTC.

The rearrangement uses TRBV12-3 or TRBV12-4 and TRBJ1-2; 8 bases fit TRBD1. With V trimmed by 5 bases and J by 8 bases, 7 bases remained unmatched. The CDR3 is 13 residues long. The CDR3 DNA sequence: TGTGCCAGCAGTGGACAGGGACTAAGCGGCTACACCTTC. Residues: CASSGQGLSGYTF.

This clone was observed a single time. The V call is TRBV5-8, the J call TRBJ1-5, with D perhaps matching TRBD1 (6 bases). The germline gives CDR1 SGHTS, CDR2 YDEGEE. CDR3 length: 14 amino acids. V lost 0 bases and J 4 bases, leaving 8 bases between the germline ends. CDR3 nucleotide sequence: TGTGCCAGCAGCTTGGGACAGGTTAATCAGCCCCAGCATTTT. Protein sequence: CASSLGQVNQPQHF.

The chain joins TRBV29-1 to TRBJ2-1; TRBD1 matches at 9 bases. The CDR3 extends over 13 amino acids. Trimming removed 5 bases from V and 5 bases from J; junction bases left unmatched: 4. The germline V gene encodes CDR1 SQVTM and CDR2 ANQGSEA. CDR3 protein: CSVLGDRDNEQFF. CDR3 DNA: TGCAGCGTTCTTGGGGACAGGGACAATGAGCAGTTCTTC.

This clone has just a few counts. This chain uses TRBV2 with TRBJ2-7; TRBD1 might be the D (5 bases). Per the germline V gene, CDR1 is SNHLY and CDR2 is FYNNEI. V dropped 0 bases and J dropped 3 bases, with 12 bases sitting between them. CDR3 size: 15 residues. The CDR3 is CASSEAPGNHYEQYF. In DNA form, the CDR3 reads TGTGCCAGCAGTGAAGCCCCAGGGAATCACTACGAGCAGTACTTC. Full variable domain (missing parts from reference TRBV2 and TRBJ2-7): EPEVTQTPSHQVTQMGQEVILRCVPISNHLYFYWYRQILGQKVEFLVSFYNNEISEKSEIFDDQFSVERPDGSNFTLKIRSTKLEDSAMYFCASSEAPGNHYEQYFGPGTRLTVT.

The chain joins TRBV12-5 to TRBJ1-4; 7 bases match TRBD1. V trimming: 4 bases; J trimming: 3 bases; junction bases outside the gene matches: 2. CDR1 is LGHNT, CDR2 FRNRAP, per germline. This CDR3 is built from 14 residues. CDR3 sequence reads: CASGSGQPNEKLFF. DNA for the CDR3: TGTGCTAGTGGTTCGGGACAGCCTAATGAAAAACTGTTTTTT.